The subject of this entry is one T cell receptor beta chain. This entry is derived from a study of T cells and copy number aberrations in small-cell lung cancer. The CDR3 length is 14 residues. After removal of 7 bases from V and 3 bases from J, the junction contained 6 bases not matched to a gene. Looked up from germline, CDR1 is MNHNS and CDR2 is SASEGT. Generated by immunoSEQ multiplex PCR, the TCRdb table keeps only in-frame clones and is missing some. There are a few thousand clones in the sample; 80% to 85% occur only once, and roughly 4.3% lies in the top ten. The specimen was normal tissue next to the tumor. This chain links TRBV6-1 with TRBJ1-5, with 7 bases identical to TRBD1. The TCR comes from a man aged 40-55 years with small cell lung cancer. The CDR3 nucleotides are TGTGCCAGCACTCTGACAGGGTCCAATCAGCCCCAGCATTTT. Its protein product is CASTLTGSNQPQHF.